This T cell receptor (beta chain) was captured by sequencing in a study of Ad26.COV2.S vaccination and SARS-CoV-2 variants (dated by TCRdb to the early 2020s). Context from the whole study: Donors in the vaccine arm were drawn from COV1001, a multicentre, randomized, double-blind, placebo-controlled phase I-IIa trial testing Ad26.COV2.S in healthy adults. Ad26.COV2.S was given intramuscularly at 5x10^10 or 1x10^11 viral particles, as a single shot or as two shots 56 days apart. TCRbeta repertoire sequencing served as the tool for gauging how specific and how broad the SARS-CoV-2-reactive T cell receptors were following Ad26.COV2.S vaccination. A total of some 30 samples were included in the TCR-sequenced set, comprising roughly 19 Ad26.COV2.S vaccine recipients, 5 placebo recipients and 8 SARS-CoV-2 convalescent individuals. Trial participants were randomized into five groups of five, in which low-dose or high-dose Ad26.COV2.S was given once or twice, or placebo was given on both occasions. Blinding of investigators to trial group allocation was maintained during experiments and outcome assessment. Here is what the overall study found, with its caveats: Comparing responses between vaccine doses or regimens was not something the study was powered to do. The authors noted that the TCR breadth and depth analyses may have underestimated total T cell responses. Higher spike-specific TCR breadth was observed in Ad26.COV2.S recipients than in placebo recipients (P = 0.0014). Vaccine and placebo recipients had comparable non-spike TCR breadth, which fits with the vaccine containing only spike. After vaccination, substantial breadth of spike-specific CD8+ and CD4+ T cell responses was reported.

Trimming accounts for 4 bases at V and 3 bases at J, while the number of junction bases matched to no gene is 3. The CDR1 and CDR2 encoded by the germline V gene (reference sequence) are SEHNR and FQNEAQ. CDR3 length: 13 amino acids, cysteine to phenylalanine. The retained sequence is limited to the CDR3, 39 bases, with the frame set at the first base. The immunoSEQ Assay was used to sequence TCRbeta CDR3 regions. After extraction, genomic DNA underwent amplification by bias-controlled multiplex PCR, followed by high-throughput sequencing. For the original study's pipeline: To quantify the absolute abundance of every unique TCRbeta CDR3 region, sequences were collapsed and filtered. T cell fraction was estimated by normalizing TCRbeta template counts to usable DNA, which was measured by amplifying reference genes present in all nucleated cells. Repertoire TCRs were annotated as SARS-CoV-2-specific when V gene, CDR3 amino acid sequence and J gene were exactly matched to a known reactive TCR set. MIRA supplied the reference SARS-CoV-2 TCR set, which was filtered for enrichment in COVID-19-positive ImmuneCODE repertoires so that public or cross-reactive TCRs were removed. Based on the MIRA antigens, annotated TCRs were further analysed at the level of specific ORF or position within ORF. Breadth was defined as annotated unique rearrangements over total unique productive rearrangements; depth was the summed frequency of those rearrangements. TCR breadth was compared between groups using two-sided Wilcoxon rank-sum tests. What TCRdb holds here is the immuneACCESS table cut down to in-frame rearrangements. Part of the clones is not present; checked against another copy, under half of the missing clones reflect an unresolved V gene, and the others are unexplained. V, J and clone size reflect that table, while D and trimming were determined from the DNA. In this sample the table shows 440,000 or so clones, 80% to 90% of which occur a single time. The ten most abundant clones make up under 2% of the sample.

This clone was observed once. Its antigen is still unknown. No base quality information exists; no much larger clone differs at one position. The treatment or condition label here, explained by the study, means: about 20 received Ad26.COV2.S at low or high dose, single or two shots; 5 received placebo; per-sample allocation not given. For vaccine and placebo recipients, repertoires were sequenced using samples collected on day 63 after the first injection. Between 29 July and 7 August 2020, Cohort 1b enrolled about 27 adults aged 18-55 years at one site in Boston, USA. Ad26.COV2.S was a replication-incompetent adenovirus type 26 vector that expressed a prefusion-stabilized SARS-CoV-2 spike protein derived from the original Wuhan strain.

Material: peripheral blood, obtained in a trial of Ad26.COV2.S vaccine versus placebo. This TCR came from a person aged 18-60 years who received the Ad26.COV2.S COVID-19 vaccine or a placebo. Rearrangement joined TRBV7-9 to TRBJ2-7; 7 middle bases align to TRBD2. The CDR3 protein sequence reads: CASSSERGYEQYF. The DNA sequence reads TGTGCCAGCAGCTCTGAGCGGGGCTACGAGCAGTACTTC.